The next 23 T cell receptor beta chains were all read from a single sample in a study of quantifying T cell responses using KT2 cells. Study-wide background: TCR alpha and beta constant-region primers primed reverse transcription of RNA.

A single-stranded UMI oligo with SP2 sequence was ligated to cDNA 3' ends. First-round PCR used 3 to 4 cycles and beta primers RC1.1 and RC1.2 covering TRBC1 and TRBC2. TCRdb re-derived calls from the UMI-ligation and nested PCR reads in MiXCR, one entry per CDR3 protein. The data hold around 56,000 distinct CDR3 sequences, with roughly an eighth observed a single time. Sample: PBMCs spiked with cells of the T cell clone KT2. These receptors were taken from a human donor.

This clonotype was seen at least ten times. The gene calls are TRBV20-1 and TRBJ1-2; D may be TRBD1 (6 bases). The germline CDR1 and CDR2 sequences are DFQATT and SNEGSKA (reference sequence). The CDR3 loop spans 13 amino acids. V was clipped by 0 bases and J by 8 bases, with 13 bases between them. CDR3 DNA sequence: TGCAGTGCTAGAGATGGGGGGCGCGGGGGCTACACCTTC. This gives the protein CSARDGGRGGYTF.

This clonotype came up a few times. The J gene is TRBJ2-2, the V gene TRBV20-1, with TRBD2 matching over 15 bases. V shed 3 bases, J shed 1 base, and the junction held 6 bases outside the gene matches. CDR3 length equals 18 residues. Germline CDR1 and CDR2: DFQATT and SNEGSKA (reference sequence). Here the CDR3 DNA reads TGCAGTGCTAGCCCGGGACTAGCGGGAGGAGGGAACACCGGGGAGCTGTTTTTT. Amino acids: CSASPGLAGGGNTGELFF.

This rearrangement joins TRBV20-1 to TRBJ2-4; TRBD2 might be the D (6 bases). Germline CDR1 reads DFQATT; CDR2 reads SNEGSKA (reference sequence). This CDR3 is 15 amino acids long. V lost 1 base to trimming and J lost 0 bases, with 10 bases between them. The CDR3 DNA reads TGCAGTGCTAGAGGTCCGGGACTAGCCAAAAACATTCAGTACTTC. Protein product: CSARGPGLAKNIQYF.

This clonotype was counted ten times or more. The V call is TRBV12-3 or TRBV12-4, the J call TRBJ1-2; D gene uncertain. Trimming pared 5 bases from V and 2 bases from J, leaving 3 bases between. This CDR3 spans 11 amino acids. The CDR3 DNA follows: TGTGCCAGCAGTCGGAACTATGGCTACACCTTC. Its protein product is CASSRNYGYTF.

This chain connects TRBV19 to TRBJ2-6; D tentatively fits TRBD1 or TRBD2 (6 bases each). Trimming stripped 6 bases from V and 0 bases from J, with 15 bases between. This CDR3 contains 17 residues. Germline V CDR1 and CDR2: LNHDA, SQIVND (reference sequence). The CDR3 DNA reads as TGTGCCAGTAGATCCCCGGGGGCTTACTCTGGGGCCAACGTCCTGACTTTC. Translated: CASRSPGAYSGANVLTF. The variable domain in full, with the rest retrieved from reference TRBV19 and TRBJ2-6, is DGGITQSPKYLFRKEGQNVTLSCEQNLNHDAMYWYRQDPGQGLRLIYYSQIVNDFQKGDIAEGYSVSREKKESFPLTVTSAQKNPTAFYLCASRSPGAYSGANVLTFGAGSRLTVL.

The chain combines TRBV2 with TRBJ1-3, with TRBD1 as a possible D gene (5 bases). The CDR3 contains 14 residues. The V end lost 3 bases, the J end lost 1 base, and 7 bases lay between the germline ends. Germline V lookup: CDR1 SNHLY, CDR2 FYNNEI. Here the CDR3 DNA reads TGTGCCAGCAGTGAGGGGGAATCTGGAAACACCATATATTTT. Protein: CASSEGESGNTIYF.

The genes are TRBV7-8 and TRBJ2-7; tentative D call: TRBD1 (5 bases). Germline values: CDR1 SGHVS, CDR2 FQNEAQ. The CDR3 is made up of 13 amino acids. V was pared by 3 bases and J by 5 bases, with 11 bases between. In DNA form, the CDR3 reads TGTGCCAGCAGCTTCCCAGGGTCCCACGAGCAGTACTTC. This translates into CASSFPGSHEQYF.

This clonotype was detected ten times or more. The gene calls are TRBV2 and TRBJ1-5; 9 bases align to TRBD1. CDR1 and CDR2 from the germline V gene are SNHLY and FYNNEI. This CDR3 contains 15 residues. V trimming: 3 bases; J trimming: 7 bases; junction bases outside the gene matches: 7. CDR3 sequence: CASSEDVTGGQPQHF. CDR3 DNA sequence: TGTGCCAGCAGTGAGGATGTGACAGGGGGACAGCCCCAGCATTTT.

This chain uses TRBV10-3 with TRBJ2-5, with 7 positions matching TRBD1. V was clipped by 6 bases and J by 4 bases; unmatched bases: 11. CDR3 size: 15 residues. The V gene's germline CDR1 is ENHRY and CDR2 SYGVKD. CDR3 in amino acids: CAISLGTDLGETQYF. The CDR3 DNA is TGTGCCATCAGCCTAGGGACAGATCTCGGAGAGACCCAGTACTTC.

This clonotype was found a few times. The genes are TRBV7-6 and TRBJ2-7; 8 nucleotides line up with TRBD2. This CDR3 contains 16 residues. J was trimmed by 0 bases and V by 5 bases; bases with no gene match: 9. The germline gives CDR1 SGHVS, CDR2 FNYEAQ. The CDR3 DNA follows: TGTGCCAGCAGCGAGGGGGTGAGCGGGAGCTCCTACGAGCAGTACTTC. Protein: CASSEGVSGSSYEQYF.

This chain uses TRBV5-1 with TRBJ2-3, with 8 bases aligning to TRBD2. The CDR3 contains 16 residues. The germline V gene has CDR1 SGHRS and CDR2 YFSETQ. Trimming cost V 1 base and J 3 bases; bases outside gene matches: 7. The chain's CDR3 is CASSLTSGNPTDTQYF. In DNA, the CDR3 is TGCGCCAGCAGCTTGACTAGCGGTAACCCGACAGATACGCAGTATTTT.

This clonotype was counted only a few times. The CDR3 DNA sequence: TGTGCTAGTGGTTTGGTAATCTCGTCATTACAGAGTGATTCACCCCTCCACTTT. Its protein is CASGLVISSLQSDSPLHF. This chain connects TRBV12-5 to TRBJ1-6, with D uncertain. The germline CDR1 and CDR2 sequences are LGHNT and FRNRAP. This CDR3 region has 18 residues. V dropped 0 bases and J dropped 8 bases, with 20 bases sitting between them.

The chain couples TRBV3-1 to TRBJ1-1, with 7 positions matching TRBD1. With V trimmed by 2 bases and J by 2 bases, 5 bases remained unmatched. The CDR3 loop spans 15 amino acids. Germline V CDR1 and CDR2: LGHDT, YNNKEL (reference sequence). This chain's CDR3 is CASSQRGTVNTEAFF. The CDR3 bases are TGTGCCAGCAGCCAAAGAGGGACAGTCAACACTGAAGCTTTCTTT.

This clonotype was seen a handful of times. This chain connects TRBV29-1 to TRBJ2-1; TRBD1 matches 9 bases. This CDR3 region has 13 residues. CDR1 and CDR2 (germline): SQVTM, ANQGSEA. J was trimmed by 6 bases and V by 7 bases; bases with no gene match: 7. The CDR3: CSAGQGLGNEQFF. The CDR3 nucleotides are TGCAGCGCTGGACAGGGGTTAGGCAATGAGCAGTTCTTC.

This clonotype was seen repeatedly, ten times or more. The chain recombines TRBV12-3 or TRBV12-4 with TRBJ2-3; D gene uncertain. This CDR3 region has 15 residues. With 7 bases removed from V and 4 bases from J, the gap between germline ends came to 18 bases. For the CDR3, the DNA is TGTGCCAGCACCCGTGGGGTTCACGAATCAGATACGCAGTATTTT. It yields the protein CASTRGVHESDTQYF.

The V and J genes are TRBV6-5 and TRBJ1-1; D unclear. The CDR3 is 13 residues long. Germline V gene sequence: CDR1 MNHEY, CDR2 SVGAGI. The V gene lost 5 bases and the J gene lost 0 bases, with 7 bases spanning the gap. This chain's CDR3 is CASSPAVNTEAFF. The CDR3 DNA sequence: TGTGCCAGCAGTCCCGCAGTGAACACTGAAGCTTTCTTT.

The chain joins TRBV18 to TRBJ2-7; TRBD1 matches at 9 bases. The CDR3 extends over 15 amino acids. J was trimmed by 1 base and V by 5 bases; bases with no gene match: 6. Germline V gene lookup returns CDR1 KGHSH and CDR2 LQKENI. The CDR3 region is CASSNGQGMSYEQYF. In DNA, the CDR3 is TGTGCCAGCTCAAACGGACAGGGGATGTCCTACGAGCAGTACTTC.

This chain connects TRBV2 to TRBJ1-2, with 7 bases that match TRBD1. V gave up 6 bases and J gave up 4 bases; unmatched junction bases: 17. Germline CDR1 is SNHLY and CDR2 is FYNNEI. There are 17 residues in the CDR3. The CDR3 reads CASRAAVTGKKGYGYTF. CDR3 in DNA: TGTGCCAGCAGAGCCGCCGTGACAGGGAAAAAGGGCTATGGCTACACCTTC.

The chain recombines TRBV12-3 or TRBV12-4 with TRBJ2-1, with D possibly being TRBD1 or TRBD2 (5 bases each). The V end was cut by 3 bases, the J end by 0 bases, with 15 bases between. This CDR3 has 17 amino acids. CDR3 region: CASSFPLGTSSYNEQFF. The CDR3 DNA reads as TGTGCCAGCAGTTTCCCCCTAGGGACGAGCTCCTACAATGAGCAGTTCTTC.

This chain links TRBV7-8 with TRBJ1-2; possible D gene TRBD1, 6 bases. Trimming took off 7 bases at V and 4 bases at J, with 13 bases between the two ends. This CDR3 region has 13 residues. Germline assignment: CDR1 SGHVS and CDR2 FQNEAQ. CDR3 region: CASKPGGGYGYTF. CDR3 nucleotide sequence: TGTGCCAGCAAGCCGGGGGGCGGCTATGGCTACACCTTC.

This clonotype was observed a few times. The rearrangement joins TRBV20-1 to TRBJ2-2, with D tentatively TRBD1 or TRBD2 (5 bases each). The CDR3 has 13 residues. Trimming took 6 bases from V and 2 from J, leaving 10 bases between them. The germline V gene encodes CDR1 DFQATT and CDR2 SNEGSKA (reference sequence). CDR3 sequence reads: CSAKGPNTGELFF. The CDR3, as DNA: TGCAGTGCAAAGGGACCAAACACCGGGGAGCTGTTTTTT.

The chain has TRBV19 and TRBJ2-3; tentatively, D is TRBD2 (5 bases). The germline V gene has CDR1 LNHDA and CDR2 SQIVND (reference sequence). Trimming stripped 6 bases from V and 9 bases from J, with 22 bases between. The CDR3 covers 15 residues. CDR3 in DNA: TGTGCCAGTAGCTCTCGGCGGTCAGAGACTAAGACGCAGTATTTT. Translating it yields CASSSRRSETKTQYF.

This clonotype was seen ten or more times. The rearrangement joins TRBV20-1 to TRBJ1-1; maybe TRBD1 (5 bases). This CDR3 spans 15 amino acids. Trimming removed 2 bases at V and 1 base at J, with 14 bases between. CDR1 and CDR2 from the germline V gene are DFQATT and SNEGSKA (reference sequence). CDR3 in amino acids: CSARRGGWTNTEAFF. The CDR3 DNA follows: TGCAGTGCTAGAAGGGGAGGGTGGACGAACACTGAAGCTTTCTTT.